This T cell receptor beta chain was sequenced during a study of neurological immune-mediated disorders. The table lists this clonotype with many counts. Looked up from germline, CDR1 is MNHEY and CDR2 is SMNVEV (reference sequence). This CDR3 has 15 residues. V lost 4 bases to trimming and J lost 2 bases, with 12 bases between them. MiXCR, run by TCRdb on the 5' RACE reads, gives a single entry per CDR3 protein. The sample includes 85,000 to 90,000 distinct CDR3 sequences, approximately 4% of them seen just once. J is TRBJ1-5 and V is TRBV27, with a possible D match to TRBD1 (6 bases). Sequencing used PBMCs. The receptor was derived from a woman between 45 and 60 years old with multiple sclerosis. CDR3 nucleotide sequence: TGTGCCAGCAGTTCATTTGGGGGCGGCAATCAGCCCCAGCATTTT. Translated: CASSSFGGGNQPQHF.